These T cell receptor beta chains were read from a single sample in a study of T cell responses to AZD1222 COVID-19 vaccine. Clones were read by immunoSEQ multiplex PCR, and TCRdb kept only the in-frame ones, dropping some. The data contain under 200,000 clones, just over 90% of them singletons. The sample in question was peripheral blood, obtained on day 0 of AZD1222 vaccination. The origin of the receptors is an adult in good health. The CDR3 runs from the conserved cysteine through the conserved F or W. D genes are given only for firm matches. Clone size is not always given. Where it is, it says once, few, many or a class for expanded clones.

V gene	J gene	clone size	D gene	CDR3 protein	CDR3 DNA
TRBV5-3	TRBJ1-6	.	.	CARRSRPKVSSYNSPLHF	TGTGCCAGAAGGAGCCGCCCAAAAGTGAGCTCCTATAATTCACCCCTCCACTTT
TRBV5-1	TRBJ2-5	.	.	CASSLAGTLQETQYF	TGCGCCAGCAGCTTGGCTGGGACACTTCAAGAGACCCAGTACTTC
TRBV2	TRBJ1-4	once	.	CASSKGGFNEKLFF	TGTGCCAGCAGCAAAGGAGGGTTTAATGAAAAACTGTTTTTT
TRBV7-2	TRBJ1-1	.	TRBD1	CASGDGTGSTEAFF	TGTGCCAGCGGGGACGGGACAGGGTCCACTGAAGCTTTCTTT
TRBV19	TRBJ1-2	.	.	CASSIFSTNYGYTF	TGTGCCAGTAGTATCTTCAGTACTAACTATGGCTACACCTTC
TRBV5-1	TRBJ2-3	.	TRBD1	CASSLTGTGPDTQYF	TGCGCCAGCAGCTTGACCGGGACAGGGCCAGATACGCAGTATTTT
TRBV28	TRBJ1-5	.	.	CASSSGGPRQPQHF	TGTGCCAGCAGTTCTGGGGGGCCGCGTCAGCCCCAGCATTTT
TRBV19	TRBJ1-6	.	.	CASSPRGRQLHNSPLHF	TGTGCCAGTAGTCCCCGCGGCAGGCAATTGCATAATTCACCCCTCCACTTT
TRBV28	TRBJ2-4	.	TRBD1	CASSLNPRQGALVGLTKNIQYF	TGTGCCAGCAGTTTGAACCCCCGCCAGGGGGCTTTGGTTGGGCTAACCAAAAACATTCAGTACTTC
TRBV3-1/TRBV3-2	TRBJ1-6	.	.	CASSQDRGSSYNSPLHF	TGTGCCAGCAGCCAAGATAGGGGCAGCTCCTATAATTCACCCCTCCACTTT
TRBV6-2/TRBV6-3	TRBJ1-6	.	.	CASSYGRDSPLHF	TGTGCCAGCAGTTACGGACGGGATTCACCCCTCCACTTT
TRBV4-1	TRBJ2-5	.	.	CASSQDRIQETQYF	TGCGCCAGCAGCCAAGATCGAATCCAAGAGACCCAGTACTTC
TRBV7-3	TRBJ2-3	once	TRBD2	CASSSGLAGATDTQYF	TGTGCCAGCAGCTCGGGACTAGCGGGTGCCACAGATACGCAGTATTTT
TRBV30	TRBJ1-5	.	.	CAWSVRERSSNQPQHF	TGTGCCTGGAGTGTACGAGAAAGGAGTAGCAATCAGCCCCAGCATTTT
TRBV28	TRBJ1-2	.	.	CASSLPNVPWDGYTF	TGTGCCAGCAGTCTCCCAAACGTGCCGTGGGATGGCTACACCTTC
TRBV19	TRBJ1-2	.	.	CASSPRARYGYTF	TGTGCCAGTAGTCCCAGGGCTCGGTATGGCTACACCTTC
TRBV6-2/TRBV6-3	TRBJ2-7	.	.	CASSYSTNSYEQYF	TGTGCCAGCAGTTACTCGACAAACTCCTACGAGCAGTACTTC
TRBV10-1	TRBJ2-7	.	.	CASSVHPGSSYEQYF	TGCGCCAGCAGTGTCCATCCCGGGAGCTCCTACGAGCAGTACTTC
TRBV5-4	TRBJ1-1	.	.	CASTPAGTRGGNTEAFF	TGTGCCAGCACCCCGGCTGGGACAAGGGGGGGAAACACTGAAGCTTTCTTT
TRBV12-3/TRBV12-4	TRBJ2-3	.	TRBD1	CASATGPGDTQYF	TGTGCCAGCGCGACAGGGCCAGGAGATACGCAGTATTTT
TRBV4-1	TRBJ1-6	.	TRBD1	CASSLTDRGPRNSPLHF	TGCGCCAGCAGCCTTACCGACAGGGGACCACGCAATTCACCCCTCCACTTT
TRBV28	TRBJ2-3	.	TRBD2	CASREVAGGTTDTQYF	TGTGCCAGCAGGGAAGTAGCGGGGGGCACCACAGATACGCAGTATTTT
TRBV27	TRBJ1-1	.	TRBD1	CASSSTGRDTEAFF	TGTGCCAGCAGTTCGACAGGGCGAGACACTGAAGCTTTCTTT
TRBV27	TRBJ2-7	.	.	CASRVIVAAYEQYF	TGTGCCAGCAGGGTAATAGTGGCCGCCTACGAGCAGTACTTC
TRBV3-1/TRBV3-2	TRBJ2-7	.	.	CASSPHSGGGSQYF	TGTGCCAGCAGCCCCCATAGTGGAGGAGGGTCGCAGTACTTC
TRBV10-2	TRBJ1-5	.	TRBD1	CAYCPGTGEVDLNQPQHF	TGCGCCTACTGCCCAGGGACAGGGGAAGTGGATTTAAATCAGCCCCAGCATTTT
TRBV3-1/TRBV3-2	TRBJ1-2	once	.	CASSHRRQGGGYTF	TGTGCCAGCAGCCACAGGAGGCAGGGCGGGGGCTACACCTTC
TRBV5-8	TRBJ2-2	.	.	CASSLRVDGELFF	TGTGCCAGCAGCTTGCGCGTAGACGGGGAGCTGTTTTTT
TRBV5-4	TRBJ1-1	.	.	CASSLDLTRNTEAFF	TGTGCCAGCAGCTTGGACCTTACACGAAACACTGAAGCTTTCTTT
TRBV4-1	TRBJ2-1	.	.	CASSQVGVYNEQFF	TGCGCCAGCAGCCAAGTGGGAGTTTACAATGAGCAGTTCTTC
TRBV4-3	TRBJ1-4	.	.	CASSQADSTEKLFF	TGCGCCAGCAGCCAAGCGGACAGTACTGAAAAACTGTTTTTT
TRBV9	TRBJ2-5	.	.	CASSEDGGGTQYF	TGTGCCAGCAGCGAGGACGGGGGAGGGACCCAGTACTTC
TRBV21-1	TRBJ1-5	.	.	CASSLLWPRDSNQPQHF	TGTGCCAGCAGCCTCCTATGGCCCAGGGATAGCAATCAGCCCCAGCATTTT
TRBV5-1	TRBJ1-1	.	.	CASSLSSSWAGDGIAFF	TGCGCCAGCAGCTTGTCGAGTAGCTGGGCAGGGGACGGAATAGCTTTCTTT
TRBV2	TRBJ1-5	.	.	CASRAIDRYQPQHF	TGTGCCAGCAGGGCAATAGACAGATATCAGCCCCAGCATTTT
TRBV7-6	TRBJ1-5	.	.	CASSLWGGNQPQHF	TGTGCCAGCAGCTTGTGGGGAGGCAATCAGCCCCAGCATTTT
TRBV28	TRBJ2-7	.	.	CASSSPHIGGVRLEYF	TGTGCCAGCAGTTCCCCTCACATAGGGGGGGTTCGGTTGGAGTACTTC
TRBV5-4	TRBJ1-3	few	TRBD1	CASSLGTGEVNTIYF	TGTGCCAGCAGCTTAGGGACAGGGGAGGTCAACACCATATATTTT